The source of this TCR beta chain is a study of cytomegalovirus exposure and HLA in healthy donors. The PCR made use of 60 Vbeta and 13 Jbeta primers. The method was immunoSEQ multiplex PCR; TCRdb's version includes in-frame clones alone and lacks a portion of them. The table lists 200,000 to 250,000 clones, around 89% of them singletons. Looked up from germline, CDR1 is SGHDT and CDR2 is YYEEEE. This CDR3 has 14 residues. V lost 4 bases and J lost 4, with 14 bases in between. The source material was PBMCs. The rearrangement uses TRBV5-6 and TRBJ1-2, with D perhaps matching TRBD1 (5 bases). The TCR sequence derives from a woman aged 18-30 years in good health and CMV-seronegative. The CDR3 region is CASSPDAGFYGYTF. The CDR3 DNA sequence: TGTGCCAGCAGCCCAGATGCAGGGTTCTATGGCTACACCTTC.